These 11 T cell receptor beta chains were all obtained from the same sample, sequenced in a study of blood T cells in healthy people across ages. For the second PCR, which ran for about 7 to 11 cycles, a sample-barcoded 5' primer and a J-beta primer mix were used. TCRdb reanalysed the 5' RACE reads using MiXCR and keeps one entry per CDR3 protein. Among 550,000 to 600,000 distinct CDR3 sequences listed, 47% were seen once. The sample consisted of blood. These receptors came from a man older than 75 in good health.

This clonotype was seen more than once but under ten times. The V call is TRBV4-1, the J call TRBJ1-5; a weak D match, TRBD1 (6 bases). Germline V gene lookup returns CDR1 MGHRA and CDR2 YSYEKL. This CDR3 spans 15 amino acids. With 4 bases removed from V and 2 bases from J, the gap between germline ends came to 12 bases. In nucleotides, the CDR3 is TGCGCCAGCAGCCCAGGGGCATTCGGCAATCAGCCCCAGCATTTT. It codes for CASSPGAFGNQPQHF.

The chain employs TRBV2 and TRBJ1-2; maybe TRBD1 (6 bases). The CDR3 is 11 residues long. Looked up from germline, CDR1 is SNHLY and CDR2 is FYNNEI. V shed 4 bases and J shed 12 bases, with 12 bases lying between them. CDR3 bases: TGTGCCAGCAGTGGGACAGAAGGGCACACCTTC. Its protein is CASSGTEGHTF.

Here the CDR3 reads CASSYSTRLNTGELFF. For the CDR3, the DNA is TGTGCCAGCAGTTACTCGACCAGGCTGAACACCGGGGAGCTGTTTTTT. This chain uses TRBV6-5 with TRBJ2-2; the D is unclear. V shed 0 bases and J shed 1 base, with 9 bases lying between them. The CDR3 is 16 amino acids. Germline values: CDR1 MNHEY, CDR2 SVGAGI.

This clonotype has at least ten counts. The CDR3 bases are TGTGCCAGCGGGCGACCGGGACTAGCGGGAGGGTCCCCAGATACGCAGTATTTT. It translates to CASGRPGLAGGSPDTQYF. The chain employs TRBV6-1 and TRBJ2-3; TRBD2 matches at 16 bases. This CDR3 spans 18 amino acids. V shed 8 bases and J 4 bases; nucleotides not matched to a gene: 12. The germline V gene encodes CDR1 MNHNS and CDR2 SASEGT.

The chain carries TRBV20-1 and TRBJ2-3; perhaps TRBD1 as D (6 bases). TRBJ1-5 matches the DNA end more closely, so the J call is doubtful. The CDR3 has 17 amino acids. Germline V gene data show CDR1 as DFQATT and CDR2 as SNEGSKA (reference sequence). CDR3 DNA: TGCAGTGCTACGGGACTAGCGGGGGGGCCTCACACAGATACGCAGCATTTT. It translates to CSATGLAGGPHTDTQHF.

The genes are TRBV29-1 and TRBJ1-2; D not resolved. Trimming stripped 3 bases from V and 7 bases from J, with 9 bases between. The germline CDR1 and CDR2 sequences are SQVTM and ANQGSEA. The CDR3 sequence is 11 residues long. DNA of the CDR3: TGCAGCGTTGAGGTTGGCGCTGGCTACACCTTC. The encoded protein is CSVEVGAGYTF.

This sequence joins TRBV7-2 and TRBJ2-1; no firm D call. Germline V CDR1 and CDR2: SGHTA, FQGNSA. V lost 1 base and J lost 0, with 10 bases in between. The CDR3 totals 16 residues. CDR3 DNA sequence: TGTGCCAGCAGCTTAGTGAGAACCACCTCCTACAATGAGCAGTTCTTC. Amino acid sequence: CASSLVRTTSYNEQFF.

The J gene is TRBJ2-3, the V gene TRBV18; D gene ambiguous. The germline CDR1 and CDR2 sequences are KGHSH and LQKENI. There are 13 residues in the CDR3. The V gene lost 3 bases and the J gene lost 6 bases, with 10 bases spanning the gap. DNA for the CDR3: TGTGCCAGCTCACCCCTGACGGCGGATACGCAGTATTTT. It translates to CASSPLTADTQYF.

This clonotype was counted only a few times. As DNA, the CDR3 is TGCAGTGCTAGAGTACCAGCTAAGAACACTGAAGCTTTCTTT. Amino acid sequence: CSARVPAKNTEAFF. This chain links TRBV20-1 with TRBJ1-1; the D is unclear. The CDR3 runs to 14 residues. Germline CDR1 and CDR2: DFQATT and SNEGSKA (reference sequence). V lost 1 base, J lost 1 base, and 10 bases lay in between.

The chain carries TRBV6-1 and TRBJ2-1, with 11 bases matching TRBD2. The CDR3 consists of 15 residues. CDR1 is MNHNS and CDR2 is SASEGT in the germline V gene. V shed 6 bases and J 3 bases; nucleotides not matched to a gene: 4. The DNA for the CDR3 is TGTGCCAGCAGACGACTAGCGGGGAACTACAATGAGCAGTTCTTC. As protein: CASRRLAGNYNEQFF.

Here the CDR3 DNA reads TGTGCCAGCAGCTGGGGACTAGCGGGGGGGCAATCGGATACGCAGTATTTT. It encodes CASSWGLAGGQSDTQYF. The rearrangement joins TRBV7-2 to TRBJ2-3; 16 bases are shared with TRBD2. The CDR3 contains 17 residues. The V gene end was trimmed by 4 bases and the J gene end by 6 bases; junction bases not matched to a gene: 7. The germline gives CDR1 SGHTA, CDR2 FQGNSA. Full variable domain (remainder filled in from reference TRBV7-2 and TRBJ2-3): GAGVSQSPSNKVTEKGKDVELRCDPISGHTALYWYRQSLGQGLEFLIYFQGNSAPDKSGLPSDRFSAERTGGSVSTLTIQRTQQEDSAVYLCASSWGLAGGQSDTQYFGPGTRLTVL.